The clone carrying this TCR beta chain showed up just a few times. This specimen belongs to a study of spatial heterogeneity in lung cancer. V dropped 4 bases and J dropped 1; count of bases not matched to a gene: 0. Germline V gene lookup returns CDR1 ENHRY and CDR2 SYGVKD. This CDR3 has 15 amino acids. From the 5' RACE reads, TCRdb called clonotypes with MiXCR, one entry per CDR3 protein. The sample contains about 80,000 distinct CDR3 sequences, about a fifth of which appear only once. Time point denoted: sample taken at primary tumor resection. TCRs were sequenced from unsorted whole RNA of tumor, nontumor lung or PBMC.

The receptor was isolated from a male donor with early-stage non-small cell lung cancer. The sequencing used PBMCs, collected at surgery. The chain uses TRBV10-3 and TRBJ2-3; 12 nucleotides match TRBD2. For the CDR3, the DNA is TGTGCCATCAGTGGACTAGCGGGGGGCACAGATACGCAGTATTTT. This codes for CAISGLAGGTDTQYF.